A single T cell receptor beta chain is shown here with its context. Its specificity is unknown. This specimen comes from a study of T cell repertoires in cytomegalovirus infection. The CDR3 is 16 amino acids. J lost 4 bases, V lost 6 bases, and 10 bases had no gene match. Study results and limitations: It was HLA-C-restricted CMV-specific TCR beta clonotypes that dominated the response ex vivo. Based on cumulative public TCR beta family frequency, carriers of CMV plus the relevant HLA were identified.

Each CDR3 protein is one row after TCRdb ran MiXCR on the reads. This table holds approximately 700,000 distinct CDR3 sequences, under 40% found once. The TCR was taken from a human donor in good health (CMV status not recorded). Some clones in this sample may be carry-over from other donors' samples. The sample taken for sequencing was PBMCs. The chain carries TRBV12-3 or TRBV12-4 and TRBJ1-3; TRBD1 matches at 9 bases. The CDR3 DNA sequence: TGTGCCAGCAGACGATCCGGGACAGGGTTCGGAAACACCATATATTTT. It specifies CASRRSGTGFGNTIYF.